A single T cell receptor (beta chain) is shown here with its context. The antigen remains undetermined. This sample was taken from a study of CD8 T cell repertoires and HIV-1 epitope variants. Turning to the study itself: Each of Twenty-five Gag and Nef epitope peptides stimulated a separate culture. A 10-day culture received IL-2, IL-7 and IL-15 on days 3 and 7.

Overall study findings and caveats: Beta chains alone show antigen proliferation, not cytokine profile or function.

TCR beta CDR3 was sequenced at survey depth on immunoSEQ. Produced via immunoSEQ multiplex PCR; TCRdb's table is partial and in-frame only. The sample includes approximately 5,200 clones, about 62% of them seen just once. Trimming took off 6 bases at V and 3 bases at J, with 12 bases between the two ends. CDR3 size: 13 residues. CDR1 is WNHNN, CDR2 SYGVQD, per germline (reference sequence). The receptor's source is a male donor with HIV. Source material: cultured CD8+ T cells derived from PBMCs. The gene calls are TRBV10-1 and TRBJ2-7; no clear D. The CDR3 sequence: CASRGPPSYEQYF. In DNA, the CDR3 is TGCGCCAGCAGGGGTCCCCCCAGCTACGAGCAGTACTTC.